Below, 8 T cell receptor beta chains from the same sample are listed, as sequenced in a study of CD8+CD57+ T cells in acquired aplastic anemia. The study profiled TCR beta VDJ and CDR3 using genomic DNA as template. One entry per CDR3 protein, called by TCRdb with MiXCR from the reads. This sample has 200,000 to 250,000 distinct CDR3 sequences, with 60% to 80% found just once. Individuals selected for sequencing had exhibited CD8+CD57+ cell expansion on flow cytometry. Sequencing used sorted CD4+, CD8+, or CD8+CD57+ T cells (not recorded which) from PBMCs. These receptors all stem from a human donor with aplastic anemia.

This chain connects TRBV15 to TRBJ1-1, with D tentatively TRBD1 (5 bases). CDR1 LNHNV and CDR2 YYDKDF come from the germline V gene (reference sequence). The CDR3 sequence is 16 residues long. The V end lost 0 bases, the J end lost 5 bases, and 16 bases lay between the germline ends. The CDR3 nucleotides read TGTGCCACCAGCAGAGATCTTGAGGCCCAGGGAACTGAAGCTTTCTTT. Its protein is CATSRDLEAQGTEAFF. Variable domain in full (rest from reference TRBV15 and TRBJ1-1): DAMVIQNPRYQVTQFGKPVTLSCSQTLNHNVMYWYQQKSSQAPKLLFHYYDKDFNNEADTPDNFQSRRPNTSFCFLDIRSPGLGDTAMYLCATSRDLEAQGTEAFFGQGTRLTVV.

This clonotype appeared a single time. The CDR3 protein is CASSENRDDYEQYF. The CDR3 DNA sequence: TGTGCCAGCAGTGAAAATAGGGACGACTACGAGCAGTACTTC. This chain joins TRBV2 and TRBJ2-7; either TRBD1 or TRBD2 may fit D (5 bases each). The CDR3 totals 14 residues. The germline gives CDR1 SNHLY, CDR2 FYNNEI. V was trimmed by 2 bases and J by 3 bases, leaving 11 bases between them. The whole variable domain, filled in from reference TRBV2 and TRBJ2-7, reads EPEVTQTPSHQVTQMGQEVILRCVPISNHLYFYWYRQILGQKVEFLVSFYNNEISEKSEIFDDQFSVERPDGSNFTLKIRSTKLEDSAMYFCASSENRDDYEQYFGPGTRLTVT.

The chain is built from TRBV24-1 and TRBJ2-7; the match to TRBD1 covers 7 bases. Trimming removed 12 bases from V and 2 bases from J; junction bases left unmatched: 18. CDR1 and CDR2 (germline): KGHDR, SFDVKD. The CDR3 length is 16 residues. CDR3 in amino acids: CAGSLSQGEKAYEQYF. CDR3 DNA sequence: TGTGCCGGCAGTTTATCGCAGGGGGAAAAAGCCTACGAGCAGTACTTC.

This clonotype was seen once. The rearrangement joins TRBV2 to TRBJ1-5; D uncertain. The V gene lost 2 bases and the J gene lost 4 bases, with 9 bases spanning the gap. CDR3 size: 14 residues. From germline, CDR1 is SNHLY and CDR2 FYNNEI. The CDR3 reads CASSEQRWNQPQHF. The CDR3 bases are TGTGCCAGCAGTGAACAAAGGTGGAATCAGCCCCAGCATTTT.

The chain links TRBV24-1 to TRBJ2-2; no clear D. This CDR3 spans 14 amino acids. The germline CDR1 and CDR2 sequences are KGHDR and SFDVKD. Trimming shortened V by 5 bases and J by 4 bases, and 10 bases separated the two germline ends. The CDR3 loop is CATSGGPRTGELFF. CDR3 in DNA: TGTGCCACCAGTGGAGGTCCACGCACCGGGGAGCTGTTTTTT.

This clonotype was detected ten times or more. The chain carries TRBV5-1 and TRBJ2-7; possible D gene TRBD1, 5 bases. Per the germline V gene, CDR1 is SGHRS and CDR2 is YFSETQ. This CDR3 region has 13 residues. Trimming left V 1 base short and J 5 bases short, with 10 bases between. The CDR3 nucleotides are TGCGCCAGCAGCTTGTCAGGGTCCAACGAGCAGTACTTC. Protein: CASSLSGSNEQYF.

This chain links TRBV7-2 with TRBJ1-1; D is uncertain. Per germline, CDR1 SGHTA and CDR2 FQGNSA. Trimming shortened V by 3 bases and J by 0 bases, and 14 bases separated the two germline ends. The CDR3 spans 16 residues. The CDR3 DNA reads as TGTGCCAGCAGCTTTCCTTTAGGAGGAGTGAACACTGAAGCTTTCTTT. Translating gives CASSFPLGGVNTEAFF.

This chain links TRBV7-6 with TRBJ2-3, with no clear D. The V gene lost 1 base and the J gene lost 2 bases, with 13 bases spanning the gap. The length of the CDR3 is 16 residues. CDR1 is SGHVS and CDR2 is FNYEAQ in the germline V gene. The CDR3 DNA reads as TGTGCCAGCAGCTTAGGCGTGCCTCAGATCACAGATACGCAGTATTTT. It translates to CASSLGVPQITDTQYF. The full variable domain, completed using reference TRBV7-6 and TRBJ2-3, is GAGVSQSPRYKVTKRGQDVALRCDPISGHVSLYWYRQALGQGPEFLTYFNYEAQQDKSGLPNDRFSAERPEGSISTLTIQRTEQRDSAMYRCASSLGVPQITDTQYFGPGTRLTVL.